Included here is one T cell receptor beta chain sequence, with context. The antigen remains unidentified. 5'-RACE, quantitative and with molecular barcodes, yielded the TCR beta libraries. TCRdb passed the 5' RACE reads through MiXCR, listing each CDR3 protein once. There are about 260,000 distinct CDR3 sequences in the sample; 20% to 30% occur only once, and 0.5% to 0.65% lies in the top ten. The record originates from a study of CD8 T cells in ankylosing spondylitis. Study-wide points: In synovial fluid and blood from reactive arthritis, some motif variants were previously reported. Disease-linked clones reportedly concentrated significantly in matched ankylosing spondylitis synovial fluid. One TCR beta motif, made up of roughly eight highly homologous variants, appeared characteristic of ankylosing spondylitis blood.

Trimming cost V 4 bases and J 2 bases, with 12 bases left between them. From germline, CDR1 is DFQATT and CDR2 SNEGSKA (reference sequence). The CDR3 spans 13 residues. The chain combines TRBV20-1 with TRBJ2-7; D not resolved. The sequenced material came from blood, either unsorted or a sorted T cell fraction (not recorded which). This TCR derives from a male donor with ankylosing spondylitis or in good health (not recorded which). As DNA, the CDR3 is TGCAGTGCTAAGGAGACACTCACCTACGAGCAGTACTTC. Translation: CSAKETLTYEQYF.